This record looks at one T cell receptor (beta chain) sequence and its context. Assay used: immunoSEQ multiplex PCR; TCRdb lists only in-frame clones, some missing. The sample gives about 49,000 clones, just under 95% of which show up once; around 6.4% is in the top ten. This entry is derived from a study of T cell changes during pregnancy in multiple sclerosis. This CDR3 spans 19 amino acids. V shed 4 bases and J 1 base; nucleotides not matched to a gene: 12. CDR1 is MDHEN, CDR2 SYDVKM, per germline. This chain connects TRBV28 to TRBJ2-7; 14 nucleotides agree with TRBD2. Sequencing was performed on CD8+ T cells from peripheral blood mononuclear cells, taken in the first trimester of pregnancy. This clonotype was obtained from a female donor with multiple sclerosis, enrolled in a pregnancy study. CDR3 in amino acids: CASSSPGTSGSYVSYEQYF. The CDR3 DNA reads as TGTGCCAGCAGTTCCCCCGGGACTAGCGGGAGTTACGTTTCCTACGAGCAGTACTTC.